This TCR beta chain was obtained from a study of blood T cells in healthy people across ages. Study results and caveats: Roughly linearly, TCR beta diversity per million T cells fell as age increased. Donor CMV status was unknown, possibly confounding expanded clonotype changes.

Trimming at V came to 3 bases and at J to 7 bases, leaving 8 bases not matched to a gene. This CDR3 contains 14 residues. In its sample, this clonotype was seen a few times. Its target is unknown. Staff drew 9 to 10 milliliters of peripheral blood from each donor. The use of a sample-barcoded 5' primer and a J-beta primer mix characterized a second PCR of about 6 to 12 cycles. Carrying 12 random nucleotides, a template-switch adaptor labeled each individual cDNA molecule. TCRdb reprocessed the 5' RACE reads with MiXCR, giving one entry per CDR3 protein. The sample holds 1.5 million to 2 million distinct CDR3 sequences, 30% to 40% seen once.

The TCR was taken from a woman under 40 in good health. Sequencing used blood. The chain carries TRBV12-3 or TRBV12-4 and TRBJ1-2; 7 nucleotides agree with TRBD1. This chain's CDR3 is CASSFGRGIGGYTF. The CDR3 nucleotides are TGTGCCAGCAGTTTCGGCAGGGGGATCGGTGGCTACACCTTC.